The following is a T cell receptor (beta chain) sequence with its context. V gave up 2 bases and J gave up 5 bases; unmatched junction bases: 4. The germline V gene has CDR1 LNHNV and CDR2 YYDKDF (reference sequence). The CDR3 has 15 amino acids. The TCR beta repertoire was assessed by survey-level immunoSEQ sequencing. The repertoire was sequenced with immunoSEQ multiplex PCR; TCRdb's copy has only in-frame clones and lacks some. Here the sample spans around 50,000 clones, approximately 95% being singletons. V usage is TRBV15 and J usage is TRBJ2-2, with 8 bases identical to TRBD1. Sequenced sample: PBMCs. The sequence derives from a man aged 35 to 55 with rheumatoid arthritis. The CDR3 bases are TGTGCCACCAGCAGACTTTGGACAGGGACCGGGGAGCTGTTTTTT. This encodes CATSRLWTGTGELFF.